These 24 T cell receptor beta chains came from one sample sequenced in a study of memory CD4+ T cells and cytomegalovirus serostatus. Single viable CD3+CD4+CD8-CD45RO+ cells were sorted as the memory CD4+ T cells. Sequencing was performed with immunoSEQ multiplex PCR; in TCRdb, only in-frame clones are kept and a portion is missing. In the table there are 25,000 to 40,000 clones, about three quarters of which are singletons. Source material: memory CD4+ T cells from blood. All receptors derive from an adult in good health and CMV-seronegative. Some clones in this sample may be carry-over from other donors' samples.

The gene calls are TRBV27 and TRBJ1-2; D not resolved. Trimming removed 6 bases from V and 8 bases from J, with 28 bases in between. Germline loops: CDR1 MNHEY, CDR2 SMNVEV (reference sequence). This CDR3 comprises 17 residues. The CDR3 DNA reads TGTGCCAGCAGCTCCGCAACCTTCGTAGGACGCCCGGAGGGCTACACCTTC. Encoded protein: CASSSATFVGRPEGYTF.

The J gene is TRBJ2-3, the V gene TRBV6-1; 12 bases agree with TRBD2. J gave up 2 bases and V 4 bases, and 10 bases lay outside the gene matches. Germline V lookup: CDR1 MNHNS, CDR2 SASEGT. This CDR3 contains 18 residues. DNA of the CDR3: TGTGCCAGCAGTGGATTAAAGGGACTAGCGGGCCTCACAGATACGCAGTATTTT. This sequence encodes CASSGLKGLAGLTDTQYF.

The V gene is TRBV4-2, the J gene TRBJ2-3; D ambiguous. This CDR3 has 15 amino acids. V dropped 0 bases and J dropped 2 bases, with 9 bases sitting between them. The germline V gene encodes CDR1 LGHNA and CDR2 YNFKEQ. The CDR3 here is CASSQDRGITDTQYF. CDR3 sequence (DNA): TGTGCCAGCAGCCAAGATCGCGGAATCACAGATACGCAGTATTTT.

For the CDR3, the DNA is TGTGCCTGGAGTCGAGCTAGTGATACGCAGTATTTT. It specifies CAWSRASDTQYF. The chain combines TRBV30 with TRBJ2-3; D is unclear. CDR1 and CDR2 (germline): GTSNPN, SVGIG (reference sequence). CDR3 length: 12 residues. V dropped 2 bases and J dropped 6 bases, with 9 bases sitting between them.

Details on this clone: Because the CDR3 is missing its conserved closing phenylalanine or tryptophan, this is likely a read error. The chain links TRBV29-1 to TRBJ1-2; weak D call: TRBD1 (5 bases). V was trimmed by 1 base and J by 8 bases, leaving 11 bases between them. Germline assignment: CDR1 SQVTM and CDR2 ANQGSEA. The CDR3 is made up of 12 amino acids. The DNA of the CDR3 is TGCAGCGTTGAAGGTGGCGGGGGAGGCTACACCCTC. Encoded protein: CSVEGGGGGYTL.

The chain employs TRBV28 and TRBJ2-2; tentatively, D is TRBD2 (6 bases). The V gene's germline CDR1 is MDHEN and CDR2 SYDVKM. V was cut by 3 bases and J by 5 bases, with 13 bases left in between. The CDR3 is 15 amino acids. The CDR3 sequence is CASSFRGAHTGELFF. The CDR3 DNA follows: TGTGCCAGCAGTTTCCGCGGGGCGCATACCGGGGAGCTGTTTTTT.

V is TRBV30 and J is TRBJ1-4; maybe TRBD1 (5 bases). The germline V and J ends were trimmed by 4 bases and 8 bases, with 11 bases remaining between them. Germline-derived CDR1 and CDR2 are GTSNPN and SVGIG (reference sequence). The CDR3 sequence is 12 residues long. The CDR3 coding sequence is TGTGCCTGGAACCGGCGGGGGGAAAAACTGTTTTTT. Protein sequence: CAWNRRGEKLFF. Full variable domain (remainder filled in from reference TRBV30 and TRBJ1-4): SQTIHQWPATLVQPVGSPLSLECTVEGTSNPNLYWYRQAAGRGLQLLFYSVGIGQISSEVPQNLSASRPQDRQFILSSKKLLLSDSGFYLCAWNRRGEKLFFGSGTQLSVL.

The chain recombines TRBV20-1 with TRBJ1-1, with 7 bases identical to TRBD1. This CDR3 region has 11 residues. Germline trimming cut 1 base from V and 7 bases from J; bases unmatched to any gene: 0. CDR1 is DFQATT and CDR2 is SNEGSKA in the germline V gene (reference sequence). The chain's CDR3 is CSARGDSEAFF. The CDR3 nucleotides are TGCAGTGCTAGAGGGGACAGTGAAGCTTTCTTT.

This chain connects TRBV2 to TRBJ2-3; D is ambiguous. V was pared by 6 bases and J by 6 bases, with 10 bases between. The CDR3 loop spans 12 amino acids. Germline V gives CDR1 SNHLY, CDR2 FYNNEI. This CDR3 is CASSPEEDTQYF. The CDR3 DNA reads TGTGCCAGCAGCCCCGAGGAGGATACGCAGTATTTT. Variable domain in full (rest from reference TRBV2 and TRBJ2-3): EPEVTQTPSHQVTQMGQEVILRCVPISNHLYFYWYRQILGQKVEFLVSFYNNEISEKSEIFDDQFSVERPDGSNFTLKIRSTKLEDSAMYFCASSPEEDTQYFGPGTRLTVL.

CDR3 region: CASSWKVRSPLHF. The CDR3 DNA follows: TGTGCCAGTAGTTGGAAGGTTCGGTCACCCCTCCACTTT. The chain joins TRBV19 to TRBJ1-6; D remains ambiguous. This CDR3 spans 13 amino acids. V lost 5 bases, J lost 10 bases, and 12 bases lay in between. Per the germline V gene, CDR1 is LNHDA and CDR2 is SQIVND (reference sequence).

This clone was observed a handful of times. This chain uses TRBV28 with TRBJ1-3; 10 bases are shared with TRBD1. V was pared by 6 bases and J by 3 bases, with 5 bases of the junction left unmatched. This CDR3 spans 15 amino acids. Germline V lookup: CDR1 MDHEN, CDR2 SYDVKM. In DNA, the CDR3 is TGTGCCAGCAGGCGACAGGGGGCTGGTGGAAACACCATATATTTT. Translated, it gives CASRRQGAGGNTIYF.

The CDR3 spells CASSLGQGRHNEQFF. CDR3 nucleotides: TGTGCCAGCAGCTTAGGGCAGGGGAGGCACAATGAGCAGTTCTTC. This chain connects TRBV11-3 to TRBJ2-1, with D perhaps given as TRBD1 or TRBD2 (6 bases each). Germline V CDR1 and CDR2: SGHNT, YENEEA. This CDR3 is 15 amino acids long. V lost 1 base and J 5 bases, leaving 12 bases between the germline ends.

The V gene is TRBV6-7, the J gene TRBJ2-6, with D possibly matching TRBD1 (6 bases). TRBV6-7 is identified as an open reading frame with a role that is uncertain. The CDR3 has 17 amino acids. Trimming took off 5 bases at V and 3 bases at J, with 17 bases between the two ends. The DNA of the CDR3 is TGTGCCAGCAGTCGCGACAGGCTTGAGTGTGGGGCCAACGTCCTGACTTTC. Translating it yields CASSRDRLECGANVLTF.

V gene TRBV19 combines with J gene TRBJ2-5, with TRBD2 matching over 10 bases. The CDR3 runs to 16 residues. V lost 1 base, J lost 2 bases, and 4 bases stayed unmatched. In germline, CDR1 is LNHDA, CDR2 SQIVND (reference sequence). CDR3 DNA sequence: TGTGCCAGTAGTATAGGTGCTAGCGGGGGACAAGAGACCCAGTACTTC. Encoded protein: CASSIGASGGQETQYF.

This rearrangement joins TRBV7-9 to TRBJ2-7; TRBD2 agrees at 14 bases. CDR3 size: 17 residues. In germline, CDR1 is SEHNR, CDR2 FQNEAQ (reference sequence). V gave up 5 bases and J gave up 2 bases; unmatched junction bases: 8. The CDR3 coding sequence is TGTGCCAGCAGCCCACTAGGACTAGCGGGGGGCACCTACGAGCAGTACTTC. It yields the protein CASSPLGLAGGTYEQYF.

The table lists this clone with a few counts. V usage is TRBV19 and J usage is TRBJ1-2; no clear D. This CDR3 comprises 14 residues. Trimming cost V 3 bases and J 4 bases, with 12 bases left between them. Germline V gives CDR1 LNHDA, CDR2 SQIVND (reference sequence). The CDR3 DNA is TGTGCCAGTAGTATCCCGGGCCTTTTCTATGGCTACACCTTC. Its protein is CASSIPGLFYGYTF.

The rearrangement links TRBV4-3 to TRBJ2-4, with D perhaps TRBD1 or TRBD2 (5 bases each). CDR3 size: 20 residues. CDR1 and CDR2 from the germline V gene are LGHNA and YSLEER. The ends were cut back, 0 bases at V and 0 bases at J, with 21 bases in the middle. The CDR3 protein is CASSQDPGTSLVLAKNIQYF. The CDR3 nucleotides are TGCGCCAGCAGCCAAGACCCAGGGACGTCCCTGGTACTAGCCAAAAACATTCAGTACTTC.

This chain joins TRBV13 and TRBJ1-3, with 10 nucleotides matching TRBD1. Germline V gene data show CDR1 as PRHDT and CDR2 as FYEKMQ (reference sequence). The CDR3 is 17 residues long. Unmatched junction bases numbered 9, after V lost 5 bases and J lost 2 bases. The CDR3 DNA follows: TGTGCCAGCAGCAGGGGACAGGGGAGTCAACCTGGAAACACCATATATTTT. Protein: CASSRGQGSQPGNTIYF.

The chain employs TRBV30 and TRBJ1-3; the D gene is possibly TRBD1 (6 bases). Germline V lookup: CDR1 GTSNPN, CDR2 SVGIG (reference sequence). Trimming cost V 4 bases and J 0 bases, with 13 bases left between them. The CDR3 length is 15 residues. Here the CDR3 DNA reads TGTGCCTGGACAAAAGACAGGTTCTCTGGAAACACCATATATTTT. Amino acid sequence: CAWTKDRFSGNTIYF.

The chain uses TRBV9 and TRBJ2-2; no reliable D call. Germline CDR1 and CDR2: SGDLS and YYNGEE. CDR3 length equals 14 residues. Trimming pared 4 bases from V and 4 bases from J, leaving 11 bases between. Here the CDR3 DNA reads TGTGCCAGCAGCCCATCTTTGGGCACCGGGGAGCTGTTTTTT. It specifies CASSPSLGTGELFF.

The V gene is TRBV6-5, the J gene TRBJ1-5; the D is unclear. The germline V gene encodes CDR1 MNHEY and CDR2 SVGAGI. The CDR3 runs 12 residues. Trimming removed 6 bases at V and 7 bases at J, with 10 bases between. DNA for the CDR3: TGTGCCAGCAGAGGGTTAGGCCAGCCCCAGCATTTT. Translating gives CASRGLGQPQHF.

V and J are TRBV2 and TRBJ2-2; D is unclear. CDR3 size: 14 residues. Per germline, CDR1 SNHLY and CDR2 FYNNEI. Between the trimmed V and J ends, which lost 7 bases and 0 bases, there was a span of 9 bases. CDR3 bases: TGTGCCAGCATATTCCTCTCGAACACCGGGGAGCTGTTTTTT. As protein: CASIFLSNTGELFF.

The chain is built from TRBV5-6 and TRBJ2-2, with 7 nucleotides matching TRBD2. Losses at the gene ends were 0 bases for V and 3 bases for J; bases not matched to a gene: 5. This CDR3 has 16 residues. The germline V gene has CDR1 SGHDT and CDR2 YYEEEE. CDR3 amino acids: CASSLVSGLYTGELFF. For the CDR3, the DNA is TGTGCCAGCAGCTTGGTTAGCGGGCTATACACCGGGGAGCTGTTTTTT.

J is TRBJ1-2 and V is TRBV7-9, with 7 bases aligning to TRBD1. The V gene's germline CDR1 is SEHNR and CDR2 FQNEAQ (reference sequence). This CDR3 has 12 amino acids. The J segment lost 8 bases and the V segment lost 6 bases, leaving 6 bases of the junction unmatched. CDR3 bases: TGTGCCAGCAGTCCAGGGGGAACGGGCTACACCTTC. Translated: CASSPGGTGYTF.